This T cell receptor (beta chain) was observed in a study of T cell responses to AZD1222 COVID-19 vaccine. Study information: Second-dose schedules of about 4 or about 12 weeks were combined.

Study-wide points: At 160-218 and 743-854, vaccine-associated CD4 TCRs were dominant, and they spanned spike. Seropositive status at baseline applied to only a handful of AZD1222 recipients.

In this sample, this clone turned up a few times. As yet, its antigen is unknown. Libraries were prepared by immunoSEQ multiplex PCR; TCRdb keeps only in-frame clonotypes and omits some of them. This repertoire shows some 150,000 clones, about 90% found once; its top ten account for 2.5% to 3%. The sequencing used peripheral blood, collected on day 0 of AZD1222 vaccination. The sequence was obtained from an adult in good health.

The DNA of the CDR3 is TGCGCCAGCAGCGGACAGGGAGGATCACCCCTCCACTTT. It codes for CASSGQGGSPLHF. The chain employs TRBV4-1 and TRBJ1-6; 8 nucleotides align to TRBD1. J lost 10 bases, V lost 5 bases, and 4 bases had no gene match. The CDR3 contains 13 residues. Germline V gene sequence: CDR1 MGHRA, CDR2 YSYEKL.